Listed here is a single TCR beta chain. The antigen remains undetermined. The CDR3 loop spans 14 amino acids. Germline lookup yields CDR1 SGHTA and CDR2 FQGNSA. The V and J ends lost 8 bases and 5 bases respectively, with 18 bases between them. The data were taken from a study of blood T cells in healthy people across ages. Study observations and caveats: Estimated diversity across one million T cells was deemed an underestimate. Using unsorted PBMCs precluded a conclusive naive versus antigen-experienced comparison. Measured against age, TCR beta diversity per million T cells decreased in a roughly linear manner.

Next came a second PCR, run for about 6 to 12 cycles, which used a sample-barcoded 5' primer along with a J-beta primer mix. TCRdb re-called the 5' RACE reads with MiXCR, one entry per CDR3 protein. The sample comprises approximately 810,000 distinct CDR3 sequences, about 37% of which are singletons, and 10% to 15% rests with the top ten. Donors were systemically healthy Caucasian individuals from Russia aged 6 to 90 years. The sample was blood. The chain employs TRBV7-2 and TRBJ1-1, with D perhaps matching TRBD1 (5 bases). This receptor was identified in a young man in good health. CDR3 DNA sequence: TGTGCCAGCGGGCGGCTGGGGGTATGGACTGAAGCTTTCTTT. Translation gives CASGRLGVWTEAFF.